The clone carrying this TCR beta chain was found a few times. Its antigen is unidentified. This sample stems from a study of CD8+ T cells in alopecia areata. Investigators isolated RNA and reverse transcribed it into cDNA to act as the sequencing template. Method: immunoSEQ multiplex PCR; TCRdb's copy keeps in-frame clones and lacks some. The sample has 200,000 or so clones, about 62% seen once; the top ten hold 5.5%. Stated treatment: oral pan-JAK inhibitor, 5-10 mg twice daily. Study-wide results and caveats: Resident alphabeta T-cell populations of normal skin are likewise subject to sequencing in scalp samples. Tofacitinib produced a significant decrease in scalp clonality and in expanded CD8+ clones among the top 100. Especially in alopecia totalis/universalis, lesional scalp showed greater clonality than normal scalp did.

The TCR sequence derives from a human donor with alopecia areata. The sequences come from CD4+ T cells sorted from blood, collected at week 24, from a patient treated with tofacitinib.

CDR3 residues: CASYLPGVGETQYF. The CDR3 region has the DNA TGTGCCAGCTACCTGCCGGGAGTTGGAGAGACCCAGTACTTC. The chain is built from TRBV6-5 and TRBJ2-5; tentatively, D is TRBD2 (6 bases). The CDR3 totals 14 residues. Germline loops: CDR1 MNHEY, CDR2 SVGAGI. V was pared by 8 bases and J by 4 bases, with 17 bases between.